This paragraph reports one TCR beta chain. Its antigen is undetermined. With 60 Vbeta and 13 Jbeta primers, the PCR was carried out. As handled by the study authors: There were about 80 million unique TCR beta chains by a later count, and approximately 11 million of them were shared. Data came from immunoSEQ multiplex PCR; TCRdb stores just in-frame clones and leaves some out. Clone size and the V and J calls come from that table; the DNA yielded D and trimming. The table lists about 96,000 clones, approximately 72% of them singletons. This entry comes from a study of cytomegalovirus exposure and HLA in healthy donors. Turning to the study itself: From about 179 million T cells, an earlier analysis saw under 140 million unique TCR beta sequences.

General observations from the study: Immune exposure was documented only through CMV serostatus.

Trimming shortened V by 5 bases and J by 5 bases, and 9 bases separated the two germline ends. This CDR3 is built from 13 residues. Germline V gene data show CDR1 as LNHDA and CDR2 as SQIVND (reference sequence). The sequencing sample was made of PBMCs. J is TRBJ2-2 and V is TRBV19, with D possibly being TRBD1 (5 bases). The receptor was derived from a woman aged 70 to 79 in good health and CMV-seropositive. The CDR3 sequence: CASSAQGTGELFF. The CDR3 DNA is TGTGCCAGTAGTGCTCAGGGAACCGGGGAGCTGTTTTTT.